One and the same sample provided the 27 T cell receptor beta chains below, sequenced in a study of cytomegalovirus exposure and HLA in healthy donors. The PCR contained 60 Vbeta and 13 Jbeta primers. Repertoires were generated with immunoSEQ multiplex PCR, while TCRdb's copy carries only in-frame clones and drops some. The sample lists fewer than 150,000 clones, 75% to 90% seen once, with approximately 1.1% in the top ten. The sequenced sample was PBMCs. The receptor set was obtained from a female donor in good health and CMV-seronegative.

CDR3 protein: CASSPRRQDLAQYF. Here the CDR3 DNA reads TGTGCCAGCAGTCCCCGAAGACAGGATTTGGCCCAGTACTTC. This rearrangement joins TRBV6-5 to TRBJ2-5; D possibly corresponds to TRBD1 (6 bases). The CDR3 is made up of 14 amino acids. Trimming took off 5 bases at V and 9 bases at J, with 19 bases between the two ends. Germline assignment: CDR1 MNHEY and CDR2 SVGAGI.

This sequence joins TRBV5-6 and TRBJ2-2; possibly TRBD1 for D (6 bases). Germline V lookup: CDR1 SGHDT, CDR2 YYEEEE. Trimming stripped 0 bases from V and 6 bases from J, with 9 bases between. There are 14 residues in the CDR3. The CDR3 bases are TGTGCCAGCAGCTTGGCAGGACAGTCCGGGGAGCTGTTTTTT. Amino acids: CASSLAGQSGELFF.

DNA for the CDR3: TGTGCCAGCAGACCGGAACCGGGCTATGGCTACACCTTC. It yields the protein CASRPEPGYGYTF. V gene TRBV6-5 combines with J gene TRBJ1-2, with D unclear. Between the trimmed V and J ends, which lost 6 bases and 4 bases, there was a span of 12 bases. This CDR3 region has 13 residues. Germline V gene lookup returns CDR1 MNHEY and CDR2 SVGAGI.

The V gene is TRBV29-1, the J gene TRBJ1-1; TRBD1 might be the D (5 bases). Deletions cut 3 bases from V and 2 bases from J, with 16 bases between. The CDR3 runs 15 residues. CDR1 is SQVTM and CDR2 is ANQGSEA in the germline V gene. The CDR3 here is CSVDNHRSSNTEAFF. The CDR3 bases are TGCAGCGTTGACAACCACAGGAGCTCTAACACTGAAGCTTTCTTT. The full variable domain, in which reference TRBV29-1 and TRBJ1-1 provide the parts outside the CDR3, is SAVISQKPSRDICQRGTSLTIQCQVDSQVTMMFWYRQQPGQSLTLIATANQGSEATYESGFVIDKFPISRPNLTFSTLTVSNMSPEDSSIYLCSVDNHRSSNTEAFFGQGTRLTVV.

The chain joins TRBV12-5 to TRBJ1-1; D gene unclear. The ends were cut back, 6 bases at V and 0 bases at J, with 8 bases in the middle. The CDR3 is made up of 13 amino acids. Germline CDR1 and CDR2: LGHNT and FRNRAP. CDR3 region: CASGSGVNTEAFF. The CDR3 DNA follows: TGTGCTAGTGGCTCCGGGGTGAACACTGAAGCTTTCTTT.

V usage is TRBV6-6 and J usage is TRBJ2-7, with 11 nucleotides matching TRBD1. CDR3 size: 16 residues. Germline V gene data show CDR1 as MNHNY and CDR2 as SVGAGI (reference sequence). J gave up 1 base and V 2 bases, and 4 bases lay outside the gene matches. CDR3: CASSYPGTGGSYEQYF. In nucleotides, the CDR3 is TGTGCCAGCAGTTACCCTGGGACAGGGGGTTCCTACGAGCAGTACTTC.

This rearrangement joins TRBV7-9 to TRBJ1-2; a weak D match, TRBD1 (6 bases). There are 15 residues in the CDR3. V was shortened by 2 bases and J by 0 bases, with 10 bases between the two germline ends. From germline, CDR1 is SEHNR and CDR2 FQNEAQ (reference sequence). This CDR3 is CASSLPGQTNYGYTF. The CDR3 DNA reads TGTGCCAGCAGCTTACCCGGACAGACTAACTATGGCTACACCTTC.

CDR3 residues: CASSLWGQGAAGELFF. The CDR3 bases are TGTGCCAGCAGCTTATGGGGACAGGGGGCTGCCGGGGAGCTGTTTTTT. V usage is TRBV7-8 and J usage is TRBJ2-2, with TRBD1 matching 12 bases. The CDR3 covers 16 residues. Germline V gene lookup returns CDR1 SGHVS and CDR2 FQNEAQ. V trimming: 2 bases; J trimming: 6 bases; junction bases outside the gene matches: 4.

V and J are TRBV18 and TRBJ1-5; D unresolved. The CDR3 contains 14 residues. Germline V gene lookup returns CDR1 KGHSH and CDR2 LQKENI. Trimming left V 6 bases short and J 0 bases short, with 9 bases between. Written as DNA, the CDR3 is TGTGCCAGCTCCCCCACAGATAGCAATCAGCCCCAGCATTTT. Residues: CASSPTDSNQPQHF.

The rearrangement joins TRBV4-1 to TRBJ1-2; 9 nucleotides match TRBD1. The CDR3 consists of 16 residues. Germline V CDR1 and CDR2: MGHRA, YSYEKL. J was trimmed by 2 bases and V by 3 bases; bases with no gene match: 7. The CDR3 nucleotides are TGCGCCAGCAGCCATCAACAGGGGGCGCGGAACTATGGCTACACCTTC. Translation gives CASSHQQGARNYGYTF.

V is TRBV27 and J is TRBJ1-5, with D tentatively TRBD1 (5 bases). CDR3 length equals 15 residues. V lost 5 bases to trimming and J lost 0 bases, with 11 bases between them. Germline CDR1 and CDR2: MNHEY and SMNVEV (reference sequence). The CDR3, as DNA: TGTGCCAGCAGTCCGACAGTCTATAGCAATCAGCCCCAGCATTTT. Translation: CASSPTVYSNQPQHF.

The chain couples TRBV11-1 to TRBJ2-3; possibly TRBD1 for D (6 bases). V was cut by 7 bases and J by 4 bases, with 15 bases left in between. Germline CDR1 SGHAT, CDR2 FQDESV (reference sequence). The CDR3 runs 14 residues. CDR3: CASNIDRLPDTQYF. The CDR3 DNA reads TGTGCCAGCAATATAGACAGGCTCCCAGATACGCAGTATTTT.

The rearrangement joins TRBV5-1 to TRBJ2-1; 10 bases align to TRBD2. Germline trimming cut 3 bases from V and 10 bases from J; bases unmatched to any gene: 16. This CDR3 has 17 residues. CDR1 is SGHRS and CDR2 is YFSETQ in the germline V gene. The CDR3 reads CASSYQAGGPRLSEQFF. CDR3 in DNA: TGCGCCAGCAGCTATCAAGCGGGAGGGCCGAGGTTGAGCGAGCAGTTCTTC.

Comments on this clone: The same CDR3 can be traced to other DNA sequences in this sample. J is TRBJ2-3 and V is TRBV7-9; 7 nucleotides line up with TRBD2. This CDR3 is 15 amino acids long. V lost 1 base, J lost 2 bases, and 3 bases stayed unmatched. CDR1 and CDR2 from the germline V gene are SEHNR and FQNEAQ (reference sequence). This chain's CDR3 is CASSLVGGNTDTQYF. CDR3 bases: TGTGCCAGCAGCTTAGTGGGAGGGAACACAGATACGCAGTATTTT.

The chain joins TRBV29-1 to TRBJ2-3; D not certain. The V end lost 4 bases, the J end lost 5 bases, and 10 bases lay between the germline ends. Germline loops: CDR1 SQVTM, CDR2 ANQGSEA. The CDR3 is made up of 12 amino acids. For the CDR3, the DNA is TGCAGCGTTGCACTAAGTGGAGATACGCAGTATTTT. Amino acid sequence: CSVALSGDTQYF.

This clone was detected once. This chain uses TRBV29-1 with TRBJ2-3, with 7 bases fitting TRBD1. The CDR3 loop spans 13 amino acids. CDR1 is SQVTM and CDR2 is ANQGSEA in the germline V gene. The trim removed 5 bases at V and 0 bases at J, leaving 2 bases unmatched. CDR3 region: CSVPTGSTDTQYF. For the CDR3, the DNA is TGCAGCGTTCCGACAGGGAGCACAGATACGCAGTATTTT.

This rearrangement joins TRBV19 to TRBJ1-5; TRBD1 might be the D (6 bases). This CDR3 is built from 15 residues. Trimming pared 3 bases from V and 5 bases from J, leaving 14 bases between. The germline gives CDR1 LNHDA, CDR2 SQIVND (reference sequence). The DNA of the CDR3 is TGTGCCAGTAGTATGTACAGGGTGGGACATCAGCCCCAGCATTTT. Translating gives CASSMYRVGHQPQHF.

The chain employs TRBV6-5 and TRBJ1-5, with 7 positions matching TRBD1. The trim removed 6 bases at V and 0 bases at J, leaving 5 bases unmatched. Germline assignment: CDR1 MNHEY and CDR2 SVGAGI. The CDR3 loop spans 15 amino acids. In nucleotides, the CDR3 is TGTGCCAGCAGGCGACAGGGTTATAGCAATCAGCCCCAGCATTTT. Protein product: CASRRQGYSNQPQHF.

This chain uses TRBV5-6 with TRBJ2-1; D gene ambiguous. V lost 0 bases and J 0 bases, leaving 7 bases between the germline ends. The CDR3 consists of 15 residues. In germline, CDR1 is SGHDT, CDR2 YYEEEE. The CDR3 DNA sequence: TGTGCCAGCAGCTTGGGGTCGAGCTCCTACAATGAGCAGTTCTTC. Residues: CASSLGSSSYNEQFF.

The chain joins TRBV29-1 to TRBJ2-1, with 13 bases identical to TRBD2. Trimming removed 7 bases from V and 0 bases from J; junction bases left unmatched: 12. In germline, CDR1 is SQVTM, CDR2 ANQGSEA. CDR3 length: 18 amino acids. The chain's CDR3 is CSEQRLAGGFSSYNEQFF. CDR3 DNA sequence: TGCAGCGAGCAGCGACTAGCGGGAGGCTTTAGCTCCTACAATGAGCAGTTCTTC.

V and J are TRBV11-2 and TRBJ2-7, with D hard to call. Trimming cost V 1 base and J 6 bases, with 7 bases left between them. Germline-derived CDR1 and CDR2 are SGHAT and FQNNGV. This CDR3 comprises 12 residues. CDR3 nucleotide sequence: TGTGCCAGCAGCTTAGCGCCCGGCGAGCAGTACTTC. Amino acids: CASSLAPGEQYF.

The V and J genes are TRBV29-1 and TRBJ1-1; possibly TRBD1 for D (5 bases). Trimming pared 6 bases from V and 3 bases from J, leaving 20 bases between. From germline, CDR1 is SQVTM and CDR2 ANQGSEA. The CDR3 contains 15 residues. CDR3 in amino acids: CSVLAGQVGDTEAFF. Written as DNA, the CDR3 is TGCAGCGTCCTCGCGGGGCAGGTCGGGGACACTGAAGCTTTCTTT. Together with reference TRBV29-1 and TRBJ1-1, the CDR3 gives the full variable domain: SAVISQKPSRDICQRGTSLTIQCQVDSQVTMMFWYRQQPGQSLTLIATANQGSEATYESGFVIDKFPISRPNLTFSTLTVSNMSPEDSSIYLCSVLAGQVGDTEAFFGQGTRLTVV.

Of note for this clone: Within the sample, other DNA sequences also encode this same CDR3. This chain links TRBV28 with TRBJ2-3; no reliable D call. Per the germline V gene, CDR1 is MDHEN and CDR2 is SYDVKM. V lost 2 bases and J 6 bases, leaving 3 bases between the germline ends. This CDR3 has 11 residues. CDR3 protein: CASSLADTQYF. In DNA, the CDR3 is TGTGCCAGCAGTTTAGCGGATACGCAGTATTTT.

The CDR3 protein is CASSPDNASGNTIYF. CDR3 nucleotide sequence: TGTGCCAGCTCACCTGACAACGCCTCTGGAAACACCATATATTTT. The chain combines TRBV18 with TRBJ1-3; D not certain. V was cut by 3 bases and J by 0 bases, with 9 bases left in between. The germline CDR1 and CDR2 sequences are KGHSH and LQKENI. The CDR3 contains 15 residues.

This clone was found a few times. The chain joins TRBV5-6 to TRBJ2-1; 10 nucleotides agree with TRBD2. The CDR3 is made up of 18 amino acids. Germline CDR1 reads SGHDT; CDR2 reads YYEEEE. Losses at the gene ends were 2 bases for V and 4 bases for J; bases not matched to a gene: 12. The CDR3 region has the DNA TGTGCCAGCAGCTTAAGGTCTAGCGGGAGAGGGAATTACAATGAGCAGTTCTTC. It yields the protein CASSLRSSGRGNYNEQFF.

V usage is TRBV5-1 and J usage is TRBJ2-1, with 7 bases matching TRBD1. This CDR3 has 14 amino acids. The V segment lost 2 bases and the J segment 2 bases; nucleotides outside the gene matches: 1. Germline CDR1 is SGHRS and CDR2 is YFSETQ. The CDR3 coding sequence is TGCGCCAGCAGCTTACAGGGGCCCTACAATGAGCAGTTCTTC. Translated: CASSLQGPYNEQFF.

The V call is TRBV5-4, the J call TRBJ1-3; no reliable D call. The V end lost 0 bases, the J end lost 4 bases, and 8 bases lay between the germline ends. This CDR3 comprises 14 residues. Looked up from germline, CDR1 is SGHNT and CDR2 is YYREEE (reference sequence). In nucleotides, the CDR3 is TGTGCCAGCAGCTTGGAAGGGAGGGGAAACACCATATATTTT. Its protein is CASSLEGRGNTIYF.